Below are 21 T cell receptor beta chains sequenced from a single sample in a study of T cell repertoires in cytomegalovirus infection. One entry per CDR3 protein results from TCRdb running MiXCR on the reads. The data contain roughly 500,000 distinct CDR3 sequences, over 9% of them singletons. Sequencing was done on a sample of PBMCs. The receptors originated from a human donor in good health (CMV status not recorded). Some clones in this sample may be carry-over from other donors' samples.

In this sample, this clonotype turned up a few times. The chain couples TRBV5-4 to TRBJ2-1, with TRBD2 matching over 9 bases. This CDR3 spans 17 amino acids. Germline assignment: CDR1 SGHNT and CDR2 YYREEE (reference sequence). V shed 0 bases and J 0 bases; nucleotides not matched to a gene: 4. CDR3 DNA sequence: TGTGCCAGCAGCTTGGTGACTAGCGGTAGCTCCTACAATGAGCAGTTCTTC. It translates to CASSLVTSGSSYNEQFF.

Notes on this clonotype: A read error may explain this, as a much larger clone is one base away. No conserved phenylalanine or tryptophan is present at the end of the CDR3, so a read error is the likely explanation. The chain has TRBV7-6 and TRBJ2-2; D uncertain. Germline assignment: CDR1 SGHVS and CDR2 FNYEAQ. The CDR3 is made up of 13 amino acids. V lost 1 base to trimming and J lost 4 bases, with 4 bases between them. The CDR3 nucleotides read TGTGCCAGCAGCTTAGTTAGCACCGGGGAGCTGTTTTCT. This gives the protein CASSLVSTGELFS.

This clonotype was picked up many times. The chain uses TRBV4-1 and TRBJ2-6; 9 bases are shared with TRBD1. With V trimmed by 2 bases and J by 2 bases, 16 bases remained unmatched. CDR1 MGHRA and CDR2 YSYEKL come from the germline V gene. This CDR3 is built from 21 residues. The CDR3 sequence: CASSQQLRAGQGIAGANVLTF. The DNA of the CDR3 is TGCGCCAGCAGCCAACAACTCAGGGCGGGACAGGGTATTGCTGGGGCCAACGTCCTGACTTTC.

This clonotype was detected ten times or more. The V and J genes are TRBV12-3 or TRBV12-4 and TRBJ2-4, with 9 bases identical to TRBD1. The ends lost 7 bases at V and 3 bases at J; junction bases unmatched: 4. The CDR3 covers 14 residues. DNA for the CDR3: TGTGCCAGCACCCCGACAGGGGGCAAAAACATTCAGTACTTC. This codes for CASTPTGGKNIQYF.

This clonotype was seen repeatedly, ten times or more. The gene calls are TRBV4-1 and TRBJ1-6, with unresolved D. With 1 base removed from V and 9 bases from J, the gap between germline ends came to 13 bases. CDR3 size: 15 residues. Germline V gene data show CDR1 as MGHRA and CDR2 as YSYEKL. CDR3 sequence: CASSQGSSSISPLHF. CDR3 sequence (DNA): TGCGCCAGCAGCCAAGGGTCGTCCTCAATTTCACCCCTCCACTTT.

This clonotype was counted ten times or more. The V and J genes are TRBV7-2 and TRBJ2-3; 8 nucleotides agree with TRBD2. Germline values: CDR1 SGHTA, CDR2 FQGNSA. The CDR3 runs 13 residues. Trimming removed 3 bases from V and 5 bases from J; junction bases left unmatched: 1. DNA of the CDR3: TGTGCCAGCAGCTTTAGCGGGAAAGATACGCAGTATTTT. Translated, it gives CASSFSGKDTQYF.

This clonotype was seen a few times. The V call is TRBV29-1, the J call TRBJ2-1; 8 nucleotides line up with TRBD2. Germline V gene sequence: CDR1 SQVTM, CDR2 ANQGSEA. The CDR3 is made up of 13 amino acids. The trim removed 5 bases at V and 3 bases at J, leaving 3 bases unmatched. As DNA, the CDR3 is TGCAGCGTTTCGGGGGGGGGCTACAATGAGCAGTTCTTC. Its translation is CSVSGGGYNEQFF.

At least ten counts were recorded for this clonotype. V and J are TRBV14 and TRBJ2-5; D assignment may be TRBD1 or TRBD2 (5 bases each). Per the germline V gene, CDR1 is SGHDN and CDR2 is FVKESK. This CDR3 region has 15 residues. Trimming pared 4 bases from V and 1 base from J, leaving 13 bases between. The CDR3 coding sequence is TGTGCCAGCAGCCCCCGGGACCATCTCCAAGAGACCCAGTACTTC. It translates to CASSPRDHLQETQYF. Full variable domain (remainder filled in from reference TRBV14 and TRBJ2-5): EAGVTQFPSHSVIEKGQTVTLRCDPISGHDNLYWYRRVMGKEIKFLLHFVKESKQDESGMPNNRFLAERTGGTYSTLKVQPAELEDSGVYFCASSPRDHLQETQYFGPGTRLLVL.

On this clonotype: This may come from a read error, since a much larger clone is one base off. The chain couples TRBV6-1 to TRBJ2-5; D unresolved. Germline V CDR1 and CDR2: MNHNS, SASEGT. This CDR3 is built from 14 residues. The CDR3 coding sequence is TGTGCCAGCAGGAGCCCCGTGGTCCAAGAGACCCAGTGCTTC. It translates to CASRSPVVQETQCF.

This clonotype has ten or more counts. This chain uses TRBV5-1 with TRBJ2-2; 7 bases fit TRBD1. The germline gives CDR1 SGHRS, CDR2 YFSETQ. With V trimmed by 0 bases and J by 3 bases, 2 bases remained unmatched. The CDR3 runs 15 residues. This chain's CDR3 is CASSLDRGHTGELFF. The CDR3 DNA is TGCGCCAGCAGCTTGGACAGGGGACACACCGGGGAGCTGTTTTTT. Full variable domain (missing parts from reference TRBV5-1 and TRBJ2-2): KAGVTQTPRYLIKTRGQQVTLSCSPISGHRSVSWYQQTPGQGLQFLFEYFSETQRNKGNFPGRFSGRQFSNSRSEMNVSTLELGDSALYLCASSLDRGHTGELFFGEGSRLTVL.

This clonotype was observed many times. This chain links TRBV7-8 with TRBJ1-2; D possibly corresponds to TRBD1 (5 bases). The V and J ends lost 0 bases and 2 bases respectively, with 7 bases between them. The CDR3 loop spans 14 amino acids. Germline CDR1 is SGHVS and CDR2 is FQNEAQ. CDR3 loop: CASSLASGNYGYTF. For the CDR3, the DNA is TGTGCCAGCAGCTTAGCATCAGGGAACTATGGCTACACCTTC.

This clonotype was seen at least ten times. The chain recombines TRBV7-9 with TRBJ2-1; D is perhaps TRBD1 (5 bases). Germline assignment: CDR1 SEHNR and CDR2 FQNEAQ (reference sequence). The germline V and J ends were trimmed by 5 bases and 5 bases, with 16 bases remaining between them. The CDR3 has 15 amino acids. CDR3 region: CASSQDTAENNEQFF. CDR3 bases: TGTGCCAGCAGCCAGGACACCGCCGAAAACAATGAGCAGTTCTTC.

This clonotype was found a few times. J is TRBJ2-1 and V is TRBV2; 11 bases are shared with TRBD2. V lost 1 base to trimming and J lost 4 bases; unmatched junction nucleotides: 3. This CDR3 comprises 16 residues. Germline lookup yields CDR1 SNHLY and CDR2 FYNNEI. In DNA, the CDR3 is TGTGCCAGCAGTGAAGGACTAGCGGGATTTTACAATGAGCAGTTCTTC. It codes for CASSEGLAGFYNEQFF.

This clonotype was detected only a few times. For the CDR3, the DNA is TGTGCCAGCACCTACCAGGGAGATAATGAAAAACTGTTTTTT. Protein product: CASTYQGDNEKLFF. The gene calls are TRBV27 and TRBJ1-4, with a tentative D call TRBD1 (5 bases). This CDR3 has 14 residues. Germline values: CDR1 MNHEY, CDR2 SMNVEV (reference sequence). Trimming took off 7 bases at V and 4 bases at J, with 13 bases between the two ends.

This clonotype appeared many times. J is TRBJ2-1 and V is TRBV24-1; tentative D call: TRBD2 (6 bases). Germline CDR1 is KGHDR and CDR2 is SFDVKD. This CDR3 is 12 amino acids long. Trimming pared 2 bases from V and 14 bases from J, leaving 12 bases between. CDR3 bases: TGTGCCACCAGTGATTATATGAGGAGGGAGTTCTTC. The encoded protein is CATSDYMRREFF.

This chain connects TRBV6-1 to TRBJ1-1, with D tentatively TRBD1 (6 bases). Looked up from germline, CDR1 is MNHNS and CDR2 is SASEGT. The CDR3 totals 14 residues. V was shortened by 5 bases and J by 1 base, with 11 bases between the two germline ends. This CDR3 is CASSTPTGNTEAFF. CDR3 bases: TGTGCCAGCAGTACCCCGACAGGGAACACTGAAGCTTTCTTT.

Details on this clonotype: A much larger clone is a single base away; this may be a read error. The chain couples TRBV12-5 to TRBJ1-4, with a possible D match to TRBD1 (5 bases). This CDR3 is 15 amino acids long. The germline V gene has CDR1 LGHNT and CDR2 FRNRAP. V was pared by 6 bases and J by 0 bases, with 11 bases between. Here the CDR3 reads CASGPGRATNEKLFF. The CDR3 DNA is TGTGCTAGTGGCCCCGGCAGGGCAACTAATGAAAAACTGTTTTTT. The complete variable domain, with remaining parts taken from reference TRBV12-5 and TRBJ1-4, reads DARVTQTPRHKVTEMGQEVTMRCQPILGHNTVFWYRQTMMQGLELLAYFRNRAPLDDSGMPKDRFSAEMPDATLATLKIQPSEPRDSAVYFCASGPGRATNEKLFFGSGTQLSVL.

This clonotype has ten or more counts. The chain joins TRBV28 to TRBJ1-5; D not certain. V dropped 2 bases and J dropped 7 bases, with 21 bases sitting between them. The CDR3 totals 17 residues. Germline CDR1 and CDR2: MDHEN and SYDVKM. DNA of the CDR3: TGTGCCAGCAGTTTACTAAATATCAAGAGTCAATACCAGCCCCAGCATTTT. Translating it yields CASSLLNIKSQYQPQHF.

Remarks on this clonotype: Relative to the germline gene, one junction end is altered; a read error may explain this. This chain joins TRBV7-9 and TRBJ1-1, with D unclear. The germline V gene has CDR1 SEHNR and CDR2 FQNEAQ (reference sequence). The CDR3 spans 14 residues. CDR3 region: CAISFPARNTEAFF. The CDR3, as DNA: TGTGCCATCAGCTTTCCGGCAAGGAACACTGAAGCTTTCTTT.

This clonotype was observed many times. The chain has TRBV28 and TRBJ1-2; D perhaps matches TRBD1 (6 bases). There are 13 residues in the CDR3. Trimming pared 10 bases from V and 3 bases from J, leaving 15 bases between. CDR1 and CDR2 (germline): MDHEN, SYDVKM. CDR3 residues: CATEGGNDYGYTF. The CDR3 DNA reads TGTGCCACCGAAGGGGGTAACGACTATGGCTACACCTTC.

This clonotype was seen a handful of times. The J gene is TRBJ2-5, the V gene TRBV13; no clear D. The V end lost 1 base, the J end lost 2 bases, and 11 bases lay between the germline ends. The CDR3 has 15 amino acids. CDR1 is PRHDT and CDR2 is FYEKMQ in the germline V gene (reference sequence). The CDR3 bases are TGTGCCAGCAGCTTAGTAGTGACACGACAAGAGACCCAGTACTTC. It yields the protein CASSLVVTRQETQYF.